The clone carrying this T cell receptor beta chain was detected only a few times. Germline CDR1 and CDR2: MDHEN and SYDVKM. Trimming removed 1 base from V and 11 bases from J, with 9 bases in between. CDR3 length: 12 amino acids. This specimen comes from a study of identical twins. TCRdb reprocessed the 5' RACE reads with MiXCR, giving one entry per CDR3 protein. The sample shows about 240,000 distinct CDR3 sequences, about 10% of them seen only once. V and J are TRBV28 and TRBJ2-4; D is unclear. Sequencing was done on a sample of memory T cells sorted from blood. The sequence was collected from a man aged 45-60 years in good health. DNA of the CDR3: TGTGCCAGCAGTTTATCCTCGTACCTTCAGTACTTC. Its protein product is CASSLSSYLQYF.